The 23 T cell receptor beta chains below were found in one sample sequenced in a study of blood T cell repertoires in COVID-19. TCRdb's table, derived via immunoSEQ multiplex PCR, lists solely in-frame clones and lacks some. Of over 130,000 clones in the sample, about 90% were seen once. Source material: peripheral blood. The receptors were gathered from a woman older than 75 with acute or convalescent COVID-19.

This clone was observed once. The rearrangement links TRBV7-9 to TRBJ2-7; the match to TRBD2 covers 8 bases. The V and J ends lost 5 bases and 1 base, in that order; junction bases with no gene match: 10. This CDR3 region has 16 residues. Germline V CDR1 and CDR2: SEHNR, FQNEAQ (reference sequence). CDR3 sequence reads: CASSPIESSGSYEQYF. The CDR3 DNA follows: TGTGCCAGCAGCCCCATTGAGTCTAGCGGGTCCTACGAGCAGTACTTC.

This chain links TRBV30 with TRBJ1-4, with TRBD1 matching over 9 bases. Trimming at V came to 2 bases and at J to 8 bases, leaving 12 bases not matched to a gene. This CDR3 spans 16 amino acids. CDR1 and CDR2 (germline): GTSNPN, SVGIG (reference sequence). CDR3 DNA sequence: TGTGCCTGGAGTCGAATACCGGGACAGGGTCCCGAAAAACTGTTTTTT. Its protein product is CAWSRIPGQGPEKLFF. The full variable domain, its missing parts supplied by reference TRBV30 and TRBJ1-4, is SQTIHQWPATLVQPVGSPLSLECTVEGTSNPNLYWYRQAAGRGLQLLFYSVGIGQISSEVPQNLSASRPQDRQFILSSKKLLLSDSGFYLCAWSRIPGQGPEKLFFGSGTQLSVL.

V is TRBV19 and J is TRBJ1-4, with TRBD1 matching 10 bases. The germline V gene encodes CDR1 LNHDA and CDR2 SQIVND (reference sequence). Trimming at V came to 7 bases and at J to 8 bases, leaving 19 bases not matched to a gene. The CDR3 extends over 18 amino acids. CDR3 amino acids: CASTPGTGEPSGREKLFF. In nucleotides, the CDR3 is TGTGCCAGTACCCCAGGGACAGGGGAGCCGAGCGGGAGAGAAAAACTGTTTTTT.

V is TRBV21-1 and J is TRBJ1-4; TRBD1, as called in the table, went unchecked against the DNA. TRBV21-1 is termed a pseudogene. This CDR3 spans 20 amino acids. The CDR3 DNA reads TGTGCCAGCAGCATTTACCCCAACGGGACAGGGGGGGCAACTAATGAAAAACTGTTTTTT. Translated, it gives CASSIYPNGTGGATNEKLFF.

The rearrangement joins TRBV6-6 to TRBJ2-1; D is perhaps TRBD2 (6 bases). The CDR3 is 15 residues long. The V and J ends lost 6 bases and 10 bases respectively, with 22 bases between them. Germline V gene lookup returns CDR1 MNHNY and CDR2 SVGAGI (reference sequence). CDR3 sequence reads: CASRLAAPVEREQFF. CDR3 DNA: TGTGCCAGCAGATTAGCGGCTCCGGTCGAAAGGGAGCAGTTCTTC.

On this clone itself: The sample carries other DNA sequences with the same CDR3. This rearrangement joins TRBV29-1 to TRBJ1-1, with 8 bases fitting TRBD1. The V and J ends lost 7 bases and 0 bases, in that order; junction bases with no gene match: 4. CDR1 and CDR2 (germline): SQVTM, ANQGSEA. The CDR3 is 13 residues long. Here the CDR3 DNA reads TGCAGCGGAGGACAGGGCCTGAACACTGAAGCTTTCTTT. As protein: CSGGQGLNTEAFF.

The rearrangement joins TRBV5-4 to TRBJ2-7, with TRBD1 matching 11 bases. The CDR3 length is 16 residues. Germline V gene data show CDR1 as SGHNT and CDR2 as YYREEE (reference sequence). V gave up 4 bases and J gave up 3 bases; unmatched junction bases: 9. The CDR3: CASSIGTGGINYEQYF. The CDR3 DNA is TGTGCCAGCAGCATCGGGACAGGGGGAATAAACTACGAGCAGTACTTC.

The V and J genes are TRBV30 and TRBJ1-5; 7 nucleotides agree with TRBD1. This CDR3 has 14 amino acids. Germline V gene data show CDR1 as GTSNPN and CDR2 as SVGIG (reference sequence). V trimming: 1 base; J trimming: 7 bases; junction bases outside the gene matches: 7. CDR3 nucleotides: TGTGCCTGGAGTGGAGGACAGGCCGGGCAGCCCCAGCATTTT. Translating gives CAWSGGQAGQPQHF.

The V and J genes are TRBV5-4 and TRBJ1-5; D is perhaps TRBD1 (5 bases). The CDR3 sequence is 14 residues long. Per germline, CDR1 SGHNT and CDR2 YYREEE (reference sequence). V lost 0 bases and J lost 2, with 6 bases in between. CDR3 residues: CASSLGGGNQPQHF. CDR3 DNA sequence: TGTGCCAGCAGCTTGGGGGGGGGCAATCAGCCCCAGCATTTT.

In this sample, this clone turned up once. A junction end diverges from the germline sequence, so it may reflect a read error. The chain combines TRBV7-7 with TRBJ1-5; TRBD1 matches 8 bases. The CDR3 consists of 18 residues. Germline lookup yields CDR1 SSHAT and CDR2 FNYEAQ (reference sequence). This CDR3 is CASSLARPRTGFNQPQHF. Written as DNA, the CDR3 is TGTGCTAGCAGCTTAGCCCGACCCCGGACAGGGTTCAATCAGCCCCAGCATTTT.

The chain combines TRBV6-6 with TRBJ1-6, with a possible D match to TRBD1 (5 bases). V lost 6 bases, J lost 6 bases, and 15 bases lay in between. CDR1 and CDR2 (germline): MNHNY, SVGAGI (reference sequence). CDR3 length: 15 residues. CDR3 nucleotide sequence: TGTGCCAGCAGCCCAGCCCCGGGACTTAATTCACCCCTCCACTTT. Its translation is CASSPAPGLNSPLHF.

The sample holds one count of this clone. The chain is built from TRBV7-3 and TRBJ2-1, with 8 bases lining up with TRBD2. Germline loops: CDR1 SGHTA, CDR2 FQGTGA. The trim removed 5 bases at V and 6 bases at J, leaving 9 bases unmatched. This CDR3 has 15 amino acids. The CDR3 loop is CASSRGGLGGNEQFF. CDR3 bases: TGTGCCAGCAGCCGGGGGGGACTAGGAGGCAATGAGCAGTTCTTC.

The V gene is TRBV5-1, the J gene TRBJ1-2; D remains unclear. Germline V gene data show CDR1 as SGHRS and CDR2 as YFSETQ. The V gene lost 0 bases and the J gene lost 0 bases, with 12 bases spanning the gap. CDR3 length equals 16 residues. Written as DNA, the CDR3 is TGCGCCAGCAGCTTGGCCTCCGGGGAAGCTAACTATGGCTACACCTTC. This codes for CASSLASGEANYGYTF.

The chain carries TRBV5-1 and TRBJ2-5; D may be TRBD2 (7 bases). Per germline, CDR1 SGHRS and CDR2 YFSETQ. Trimming pared 2 bases from V and 7 bases from J, leaving 15 bases between. This CDR3 comprises 14 residues. CDR3 residues: CASSLLPGGRTQYF. The CDR3, as DNA: TGCGCCAGCAGCTTATTGCCGGGGGGCCGGACCCAGTACTTC.

The chain carries TRBV4-2 and TRBJ1-1; D unresolved. Germline-derived CDR1 and CDR2 are LGHNA and YNFKEQ. The length of the CDR3 is 16 residues. The germline V and J ends were trimmed by 0 bases and 4 bases, with 15 bases remaining between them. Here the CDR3 DNA reads TGTGCCAGCAGCCAAGATGATGGCGGGGATCGCACTGAAGCTTTCTTT. The encoded protein is CASSQDDGGDRTEAFF.

V and J are TRBV6-2 or TRBV6-3 and TRBJ1-2; D unclear. The V gene lost 5 bases and the J gene lost 2 bases, with 9 bases spanning the gap. Germline CDR1 and CDR2: MNHEY and SVGEGT. This CDR3 comprises 13 residues. The DNA for the CDR3 is TGTGCCAGCAGTACCCACTTGAACTATGGCTACACCTTC. Translation: CASSTHLNYGYTF.

The chain combines TRBV14 with TRBJ1-2; D is unresolved. Looked up from germline, CDR1 is SGHDN and CDR2 is FVKESK. CDR3 length equals 15 residues. V lost 4 bases to trimming and J lost 5 bases, with 17 bases between them. CDR3 residues: CASSRYAEGLYGYTF. The CDR3 nucleotides are TGTGCCAGCAGCCGGTATGCGGAGGGTCTTTATGGCTACACCTTC.

The rearrangement links TRBV5-1 to TRBJ1-1; D is perhaps TRBD1 (5 bases). The CDR3 length is 15 residues. V lost 0 bases, J lost 1 base, and 10 bases lay in between. Germline lookup yields CDR1 SGHRS and CDR2 YFSETQ. The chain's CDR3 is CASSLVGQANTEAFF. The CDR3 coding sequence is TGCGCCAGCAGCTTGGTGGGGCAAGCGAACACTGAAGCTTTCTTT.

This clone was detected only once. This chain links TRBV5-8 with TRBJ2-7; perhaps TRBD1 as D (6 bases). Trimming stripped 3 bases from V and 0 bases from J, with 19 bases between. Germline V gene lookup returns CDR1 SGHTS and CDR2 YDEGEE. This CDR3 spans 17 amino acids. CDR3 in DNA: TGTGCCAGCAGCTCCCTACCGGGACAAACCACCTCCTACGAGCAGTACTTC. Translated, it gives CASSSLPGQTTSYEQYF. The complete variable domain, with remaining parts taken from reference TRBV5-8 and TRBJ2-7, reads EAGVTQSPTHLIKTRGQQATLRCSPISGHTSVYWYQQALGLGLQFLLWYDEGEERNRGNFPPRFSGRQFPNYSSELNVNALELEDSALYLCASSSLPGQTTSYEQYFGPGTRLTVT.

The rearrangement joins TRBV15 to TRBJ1-2; D remains ambiguous. Germline V CDR1 and CDR2: LNHNV, YYDKDF (reference sequence). There are 13 residues in the CDR3. The V and J ends lost 0 bases and 4 bases respectively, with 6 bases between them. The CDR3 reads CATSREGVYGYTF. The CDR3 DNA sequence: TGTGCCACCAGCAGAGAGGGAGTCTATGGCTACACCTTC.

J is TRBJ1-2 and V is TRBV5-1; 9 nucleotides align to TRBD1. Germline V lookup: CDR1 SGHRS, CDR2 YFSETQ. The CDR3 sequence is 15 residues long. V gave up 2 bases and J gave up 4 bases; unmatched junction bases: 6. The DNA of the CDR3 is TGCGCCAGCAGCTTAGGGACAGGGTTGGTCTATGGCTACACCTTC. The encoded protein is CASSLGTGLVYGYTF.

The chain joins TRBV19 to TRBJ1-4; 10 positions match TRBD1. V shed 6 bases and J 7 bases; nucleotides not matched to a gene: 8. CDR1 LNHDA and CDR2 SQIVND come from the germline V gene (reference sequence). The CDR3 consists of 15 residues. CDR3 sequence reads: CASSSRTGGSEKLFF. CDR3 coding DNA: TGTGCCAGTAGCTCTCGGACAGGGGGAAGTGAAAAACTGTTTTTT. The full variable domain, completed using reference TRBV19 and TRBJ1-4, is DGGITQSPKYLFRKEGQNVTLSCEQNLNHDAMYWYRQDPGQGLRLIYYSQIVNDFQKGDIAEGYSVSREKKESFPLTVTSAQKNPTAFYLCASSSRTGGSEKLFFGSGTQLSVL.

This clone was picked up a small number of times. The gene calls are TRBV2 and TRBJ2-7; 8 nucleotides match TRBD1. There are 12 residues in the CDR3. The V segment lost 5 bases and the J segment 6 bases; nucleotides outside the gene matches: 3. The V gene's germline CDR1 is SNHLY and CDR2 FYNNEI. CDR3 protein: CASSRTGIEQYF. CDR3 DNA sequence: TGTGCCAGCAGTAGGACAGGGATCGAGCAGTACTTC.